The rows below give T cell receptor beta chains drawn from one sample of a study of regulatory T cells in long-lasting Graves disease. Each CDR3 protein is one row after TCRdb ran MiXCR on the multiplex PCR reads. The data hold a few hundred thousand distinct CDR3 sequences, with roughly 25% observed a single time. The source was peripheral blood mononuclear cells (PBMCs), collected when the disease was refractory, from a patient treated with antithyroid drugs. All receptors come from a middle-aged woman with Graves disease. CDR3s include the opening cysteine and the closing phenylalanine or tryptophan. D genes are given only for firm matches. Clone size is not always given. Where it is, it says once, few, many or a class for expanded clones.

TRBD1,TRBJ1-4,TRBV6-5,many,TGTGCCAGCAGTTGGTCCGGGACAGGGGGTGAAAAACTGTTTTTT,CASSWSGTGGEKLFF
.,TRBJ1-2,TRBV12-3/TRBV12-4,many,TGTGCCAGCAGGCTCAAGACAGGACTCTATGGCTACACCTTC,CASRLKTGLYGYTF
.,TRBJ2-7,TRBV20-1,few,TGCAGTGCTGCGGTATCGACAATCACCGAGCAGTACTTC,CSAAVSTITEQYF
.,TRBJ2-7,TRBV7-8,.,TGCGCCAGCAGCCAACCGGGGAACTACGAGCAGTACTTC,CASSQPGNYEQYF
TRBD2,TRBJ2-2,TRBV28,many,TGTGCCAGCAGTTTCCGCCACCGACTAGCAGGGCGCGGGGAGCTGTTTTTT,CASSFRHRLAGRGELFF
TRBD2,TRBJ2-3,TRBV28,.,TGTGCCAGCACTTCTGGGCTAGCGGGGGTCACAGATACGCAGTATTTT,CASTSGLAGVTDTQYF
TRBD2,TRBJ2-1,TRBV11-2,few,TGTGCCAGCAGCTTAGGATGGAGCAAGCGGGAGGCCGTCGAGATTGAGCAGTTCTTC,CASSLGWSKREAVEIEQFF
.,TRBJ1-1,TRBV11-2,many,TGTGCCAGCAGCTTTCTAGAGAGGGAAGCTTTCTTT,CASSFLEREAFF
.,TRBJ2-2,TRBV28,.,TGTGCCAGCAGCCCTAGTTTCTGGAGAGGAGGAAGTGGGGAGCTGTTTTTT,CASSPSFWRGGSGELFF
TRBD2,TRBJ2-3,TRBV2,.,TGTGCCAGCAGTGAAGCACTAGCGGGAGCCGCAGATACGCAGTATTTT,CASSEALAGAADTQYF
TRBD2,TRBJ2-5,TRBV28,many,TGTGCCAGCAAAAAAGGGGGTAGCGGGAGATTAGAGACCCAGTACTTC,CASKKGGSGRLETQYF
.,TRBJ1-4,TRBV2,many,TGTGCCAGCGAAATAGGTGCTTCTAATGAAAAACTGTTTTTT,CASEIGASNEKLFF
.,TRBJ1-2,TRBV28,many,TGTGCCAGCAGTTTTCAGCTGATTGGCTACACCTTC,CASSFQLIGYTF
TRBD2,TRBJ2-7,TRBV20-1,.,TGCAGTGCTAGGGGTAGCGGGAGGTACGAGCAGTACTTC,CSARGSGRYEQYF
TRBD1,TRBJ1-1,TRBV28,many,TGTGCCAGTAATCTTCAAGACAGGGTCGGGAACACTGAAGCTTTCTTT,CASNLQDRVGNTEAFF
TRBD1,TRBJ2-7,TRBV5-8,.,TGTGCCAGCGTGCCGACAGGGGAAAAGGACGAGCAGTACTTC,CASVPTGEKDEQYF
.,TRBJ1-6,TRBV28,many,TGTGCCAGCATATGGGGCGGGAGCGATTCACCCCTCCACTTT,CASIWGGSDSPLHF
.,TRBJ2-7,TRBV2,.,TGTGCCAGCTCACCTCGCACGCAGGGGCGCCCCTACGAGCAGTACTTC,CASSPRTQGRPYEQYF
.,TRBJ1-5,TRBV20-1,few,TGCAGTGCCGGGGAGAACACCGATAGCAATCAGCCCCAGCATTTT,CSAGENTDSNQPQHF
.,TRBJ1-4,TRBV28,many,TGTGCCAGCAGTTTTCTAGGGGCTGGGGAAAAACTGTTTTTT,CASSFLGAGEKLFF
.,TRBJ1-2,TRBV19,once,TGTGCCAGTAGTATGATGGTGCAGGGTTCGTATGGCTACACCTTC,CASSMMVQGSYGYTF
TRBD1,TRBJ2-5,TRBV11-2,.,TGTGCCAGCAGCTTAGGGGACAGGCAGTACCAAGAGACCCAGTACTTC,CASSLGDRQYQETQYF
.,TRBJ1-6,TRBV20-1,.,TGCAGTGCTAGAGATCGTCTTAATTCACCCCTCCACTTT,CSARDRLNSPLHF
.,TRBJ1-2,TRBV20-1,few,TGCAGTGCTAGAGCCCACAGGGAAAAAGGCTACACCTTC,CSARAHREKGYTF
.,TRBJ2-7,TRBV2,many,TGTGCCAGCAGTTCAGGCGGGGCGTCTTACGAGCAGTACTTC,CASSSGGASYEQYF
.,TRBJ1-2,TRBV6-5,many,TGTGCCAGCAGTTATTCAGGGAGGGGAGGCTATGGCTACACCTTC,CASSYSGRGGYGYTF
TRBD1,TRBJ1-6,TRBV6-2/TRBV6-3,.,TGTGCCAGCAGTCCGGGACAGGGCGATTCACCCCTCCACTTT,CASSPGQGDSPLHF
.,TRBJ2-7,TRBV28,many,TGTGCCAGCAGTTTAGGGTACCCCCCGGTAGCGGTCTCCTACGAGCAGTACTTC,CASSLGYPPVAVSYEQYF
TRBD1,TRBJ2-7,TRBV10-3,few,TGTGCCATCACCAAACGGGGACAGGGGGCTTACGAGCAGTACTTC,CAITKRGQGAYEQYF
TRBD1,TRBJ1-1,TRBV13,few,TGTGCCAGCAGCTTTGGCAGGGGGGACACTGAAGCTTTCTTT,CASSFGRGDTEAFF
.,TRBJ2-7,TRBV27,.,TGTGCCAGCAGACCGGCCAGGGGCTCGTTCGGTTGGAACGAGCAGTACTTC,CASRPARGSFGWNEQYF
.,TRBJ1-5,TRBV20-1,few,TGCAGTGCTAAATCGGCCGAATGGAATCAGCCCCAGCATTTT,CSAKSAEWNQPQHF
TRBD1,TRBJ1-5,TRBV6-1,.,TGTGCCAGCAGATCCCAACAGGGGAATCAGCCCCAGCATTTT,CASRSQQGNQPQHF